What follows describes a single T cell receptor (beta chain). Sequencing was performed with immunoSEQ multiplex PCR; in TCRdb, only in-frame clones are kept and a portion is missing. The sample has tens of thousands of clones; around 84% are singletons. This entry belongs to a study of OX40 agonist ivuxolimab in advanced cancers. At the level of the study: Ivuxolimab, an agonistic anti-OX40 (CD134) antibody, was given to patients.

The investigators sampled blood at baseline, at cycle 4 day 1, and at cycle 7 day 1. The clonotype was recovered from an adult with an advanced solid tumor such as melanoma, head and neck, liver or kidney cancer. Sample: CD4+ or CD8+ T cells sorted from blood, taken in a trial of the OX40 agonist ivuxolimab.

The CDR3 reads CASSFALTAADTQYF. Written as DNA, the CDR3 is TGTGCCAGCAGCTTTGCCCTTACCGCTGCAGATACGCAGTATTTT. V gene TRBV5-4 combines with J gene TRBJ2-3; D unresolved. The CDR3 is 15 amino acids. The germline CDR1 and CDR2 sequences are SGHNT and YYREEE (reference sequence). V was cut by 2 bases and J by 4 bases, with 14 bases left in between.